This T cell receptor (beta chain) was identified in a study of cytomegalovirus exposure and HLA in healthy donors. Per germline, CDR1 SGHTA and CDR2 FQGNSA. V was trimmed by 3 bases and J by 1 base, leaving 5 bases between them. CDR3 size: 13 residues. PCR was performed using 60 Vbeta and 13 Jbeta primers. Sequencing used immunoSEQ multiplex PCR; TCRdb keeps in-frame clones, though not all of them. The data contain over 65,000 clones, around 78% of them singletons. Sequencing was carried out using PBMCs. The V gene is TRBV7-2, the J gene TRBJ2-3, with no clear D. The source of this sequence is a man between 35 and 55 years old in good health and CMV-seronegative. The CDR3 reads CASSFTGTDTQYF. The CDR3 coding sequence is TGTGCCAGCAGCTTTACAGGCACAGATACGCAGTATTTT.